The 18 T cell receptor beta chains reported below all come from one sample, sequenced in a study of T cell responses to AZD1222 COVID-19 vaccine. The data were produced by immunoSEQ multiplex PCR, yet TCRdb's version contains in-frame clones alone and is incomplete. The sample carries tens of thousands of clones, approximately 92% recorded once. The specimen comprised peripheral blood, sampled 28 days after the second AZD1222 dose. These receptors came from an adult who received the AZD1222 COVID-19 vaccine.

The chain carries TRBV7-6 and TRBJ2-1; TRBD2 matches at 12 bases. From germline, CDR1 is SGHVS and CDR2 FNYEAQ. CDR3 length equals 15 residues. Germline trimming cut 4 bases from V and 9 bases from J; bases unmatched to any gene: 7. Here the CDR3 DNA reads TGTGCCAGCAGCTCCGGACTAGCGGGAACGTTTGAGCAGTTCTTC. Its protein product is CASSSGLAGTFEQFF.

The chain has TRBV18 and TRBJ1-4; D remains ambiguous. The CDR3 is 16 amino acids. V was clipped by 6 bases and J by 5 bases, with 19 bases between them. Germline V gene lookup returns CDR1 KGHSH and CDR2 LQKENI. The CDR3 sequence: CASSPGQRPENEKLFF. CDR3 bases: TGTGCCAGCTCGCCTGGCCAGCGGCCGGAGAATGAAAAACTGTTTTTT.

This chain joins TRBV28 and TRBJ2-7; 11 positions agree with TRBD2. V was clipped by 2 bases and J by 7 bases; unmatched bases: 7. Germline CDR1 and CDR2: MDHEN and SYDVKM. The CDR3 is 15 residues long. The CDR3 DNA sequence: TGTGCCAGCAGTTTAGTGACTAGCGGGGATCGGGAGCAGTACTTC. The encoded protein is CASSLVTSGDREQYF.

This chain joins TRBV29-1 and TRBJ2-7; 9 nucleotides agree with TRBD2. Germline-derived CDR1 and CDR2 are SQVTM and ANQGSEA. The V and J ends lost 6 bases and 2 bases, in that order; junction bases with no gene match: 5. The CDR3 covers 13 residues. The CDR3 loop is CSVASGKTYEQYF. The CDR3 coding sequence is TGCAGCGTAGCTAGCGGGAAAACCTACGAGCAGTACTTC.

V and J are TRBV28 and TRBJ1-5; D uncertain. The CDR3 runs to 15 residues. CDR1 is MDHEN and CDR2 is SYDVKM in the germline V gene. Trimming pared 5 bases from V and 1 base from J, leaving 12 bases between. CDR3 DNA sequence: TGTGCCAGCAGTCCGCGGGTTGTGAGCAATCAGCCCCAGCATTTT. Translating gives CASSPRVVSNQPQHF.

This chain connects TRBV7-8 to TRBJ1-4; 8 bases align to TRBD1. The CDR3 totals 16 residues. The junction had 9 bases not matched to a gene; V was cut back by 1 base and J by 8 bases. Germline CDR1 SGHVS, CDR2 FQNEAQ. The CDR3 DNA follows: TGTGCCAGCAGCTTAGACAGACAGGGGTCGGGAGAAAAACTGTTTTTT. Translating it yields CASSLDRQGSGEKLFF.

The J gene is TRBJ2-2, the V gene TRBV10-1; D is perhaps TRBD2 (6 bases). The CDR3 sequence is 14 residues long. V was cut by 3 bases and J by 4 bases, with 9 bases left in between. The germline CDR1 and CDR2 sequences are WNHNN and SYGVQD (reference sequence). Here the CDR3 reads CASSDGGATGELFF. The CDR3 nucleotides are TGCGCCAGCAGTGACGGGGGAGCCACCGGGGAGCTGTTTTTT.

The chain combines TRBV13 with TRBJ1-1; 12 bases align to TRBD1. Germline lookup yields CDR1 PRHDT and CDR2 FYEKMQ (reference sequence). The CDR3 extends over 16 amino acids. V trimming: 4 bases; J trimming: 7 bases; junction bases outside the gene matches: 10. The chain's CDR3 is CASSSAGQGAVVEAFF. CDR3 in DNA: TGTGCCAGCAGCTCCGCGGGACAGGGGGCAGTAGTTGAAGCTTTCTTT.

The chain uses TRBV6-2 or TRBV6-3 and TRBJ2-7; D uncertain. Germline values: CDR1 MNHEY, CDR2 SVGEGT. CDR3 length: 13 amino acids. V dropped 4 bases and J dropped 2 bases, with 9 bases sitting between them. CDR3 in amino acids: CASSFLATYEQYF. The CDR3 coding sequence is TGTGCCAGCAGTTTTCTGGCTACCTACGAGCAGTACTTC.

The chain joins TRBV19 to TRBJ2-2; 15 bases are a match to TRBD2. The germline gives CDR1 LNHDA, CDR2 SQIVND (reference sequence). This CDR3 is built from 16 residues. Losses at the gene ends were 4 bases for V and 7 bases for J; bases not matched to a gene: 4. DNA for the CDR3: TGTGCCAGTAGTACGGGACTAGCGGGGGGTATCGGGGAGCTGTTTTTT. It yields the protein CASSTGLAGGIGELFF.

This clone has more than one count but fewer than ten. This sequence joins TRBV20-1 and TRBJ2-3; TRBD1 is a possible D gene (6 bases). This CDR3 comprises 14 residues. Germline V gives CDR1 DFQATT, CDR2 SNEGSKA (reference sequence). The V end was cut by 3 bases, the J end by 2 bases, with 12 bases between. The CDR3 region has the DNA TGCAGTGCTAGTCTGGGGGCAGACACAGATACGCAGTATTTT. Translating it yields CSASLGADTDTQYF.

In its sample, this clone was seen once. Other DNA sequences from this sample encode an identical CDR3 as well. This chain connects TRBV7-9 to TRBJ1-1, with D possibly matching TRBD1 (6 bases). Per the germline V gene, CDR1 is SEHNR and CDR2 is FQNEAQ (reference sequence). This CDR3 spans 13 amino acids. V gave up 6 bases and J gave up 1 base, with 9 bases separating them. This CDR3 reads CASSPTGNTEAFF. The CDR3 DNA is TGTGCCAGCAGTCCGACAGGGAACACTGAAGCTTTCTTT.

This clone was detected only once. This chain uses TRBV12-3 or TRBV12-4 with TRBJ1-2; D call uncertain. V gave up 5 bases and J gave up 8 bases, with 12 bases separating them. The length of the CDR3 is 12 residues. The CDR3 is CASSKEVGGYTF. DNA of the CDR3: TGTGCCAGCAGTAAGGAGGTAGGGGGCTACACCTTC.

This chain links TRBV27 with TRBJ2-1; TRBD2 matches at 10 bases. Germline-derived CDR1 and CDR2 are MNHEY and SMNVEV (reference sequence). The J segment lost 0 bases and the V segment lost 5 bases, leaving 7 bases of the junction unmatched. The CDR3 has 17 residues. CDR3 residues: CASSPLAGISSYNEQFF. For the CDR3, the DNA is TGTGCCAGCAGTCCACTAGCGGGGATAAGCTCCTACAATGAGCAGTTCTTC.

The rearrangement uses TRBV15 and TRBJ1-6, with D maybe TRBD1 (6 bases). CDR3 length equals 15 residues. CDR1 and CDR2 (germline): LNHNV, YYDKDF (reference sequence). V was trimmed by 0 bases and J by 6 bases, leaving 9 bases between them. The CDR3 DNA sequence: TGTGCCACCAGCAGAGATAGGACAGCTAATTCACCCCTCCACTTT. Protein product: CATSRDRTANSPLHF.

The CDR3 nucleotides are TGCGCCAGCAGTCGGAGGGTTGGGTCCTACGAGCAGTACTTC. Protein sequence: CASSRRVGSYEQYF. V and J are TRBV23-1 and TRBJ2-7, with a possible D match to TRBD2 (6 bases). TRBV23-1 is labeled an ORF, and its function is uncertain. Trimming pared 4 bases from V and 1 base from J, leaving 11 bases between. The CDR3 is 14 residues long.

The chain combines TRBV11-2 with TRBJ2-6; D is unclear. The CDR3 consists of 16 residues. In germline, CDR1 is SGHAT, CDR2 FQNNGV. Between the trimmed V and J ends, which lost 5 bases and 2 bases, there was a span of 13 bases. In nucleotides, the CDR3 is TGTGCCAGCAGCCTCCTAAAAGGGACTGGGGCCAACGTCCTGACTTTC. Its protein is CASSLLKGTGANVLTF.

The chain recombines TRBV11-3 with TRBJ2-6; D not certain. Germline lookup yields CDR1 SGHNT and CDR2 YENEEA. V lost 3 bases and J 0 bases, leaving 15 bases between the germline ends. The CDR3 runs 18 residues. The CDR3 bases are TGTGCCAGCAGCTTTGGGCAGGCGGTTAGCTCTGGGGCCAACGTCCTGACTTTC. Its translation is CASSFGQAVSSGANVLTF.